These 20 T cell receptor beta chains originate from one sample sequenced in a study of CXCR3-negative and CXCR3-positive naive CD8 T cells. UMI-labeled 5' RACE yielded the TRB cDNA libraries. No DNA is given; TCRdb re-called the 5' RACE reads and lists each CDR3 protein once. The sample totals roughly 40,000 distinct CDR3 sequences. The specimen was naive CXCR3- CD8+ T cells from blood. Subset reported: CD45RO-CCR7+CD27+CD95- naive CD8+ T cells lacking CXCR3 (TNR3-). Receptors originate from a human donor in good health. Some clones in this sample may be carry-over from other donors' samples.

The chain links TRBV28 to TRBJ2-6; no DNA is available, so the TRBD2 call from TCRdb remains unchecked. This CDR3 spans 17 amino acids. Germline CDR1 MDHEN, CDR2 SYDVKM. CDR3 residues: CASSSEGPLVGANVLTF.

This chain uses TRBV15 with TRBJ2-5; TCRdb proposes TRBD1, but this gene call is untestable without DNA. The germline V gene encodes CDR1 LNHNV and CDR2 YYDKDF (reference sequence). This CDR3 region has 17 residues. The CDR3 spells CATSRPVADRAKETQYF. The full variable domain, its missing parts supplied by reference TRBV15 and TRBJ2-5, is DAMVIQNPRYQVTQFGKPVTLSCSQTLNHNVMYWYQQKSSQAPKLLFHYYDKDFNNEADTPDNFQSRRPNTSFCFLDIRSPGLGDTAMYLCATSRPVADRAKETQYFGPGTRLLVL.

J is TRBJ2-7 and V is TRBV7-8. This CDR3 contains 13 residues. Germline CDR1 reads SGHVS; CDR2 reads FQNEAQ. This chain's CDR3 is CASSFGSSYEQYF.

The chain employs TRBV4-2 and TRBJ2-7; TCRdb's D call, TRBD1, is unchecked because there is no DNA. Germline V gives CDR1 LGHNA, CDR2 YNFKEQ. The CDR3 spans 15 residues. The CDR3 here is CASTAGVLGAHEQYF.

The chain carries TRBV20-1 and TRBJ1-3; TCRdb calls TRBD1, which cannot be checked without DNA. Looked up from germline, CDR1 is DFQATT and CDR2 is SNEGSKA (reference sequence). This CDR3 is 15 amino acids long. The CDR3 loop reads CSAPSDSSSGNTIYF.

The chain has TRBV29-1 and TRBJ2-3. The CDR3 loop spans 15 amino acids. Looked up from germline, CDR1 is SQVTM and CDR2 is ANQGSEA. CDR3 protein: CSVPPRSHSTDTQYF.

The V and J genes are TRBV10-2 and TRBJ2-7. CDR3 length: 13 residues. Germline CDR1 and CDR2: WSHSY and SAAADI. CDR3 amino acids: CATCVRQGYEQYF.

CDR3 in amino acids: CASSSPLGTSGYNEQFF. This chain uses TRBV7-2 with TRBJ2-1; the TCRdb D gene call, TRBD2, has no DNA to confirm it. This CDR3 region has 17 residues. Germline assignment: CDR1 SGHTA and CDR2 FQGNSA.

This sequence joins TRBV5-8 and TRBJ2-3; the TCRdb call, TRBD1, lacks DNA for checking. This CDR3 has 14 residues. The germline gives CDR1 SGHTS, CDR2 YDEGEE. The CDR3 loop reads CASSTGENTDTQYF.

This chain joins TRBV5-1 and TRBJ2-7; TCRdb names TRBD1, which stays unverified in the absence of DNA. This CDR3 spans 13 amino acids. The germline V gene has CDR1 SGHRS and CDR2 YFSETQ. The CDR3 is CASTSGGASEQYF.

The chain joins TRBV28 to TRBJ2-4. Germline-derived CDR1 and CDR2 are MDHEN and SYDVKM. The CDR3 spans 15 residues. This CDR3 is CASSLYSSAKNIQYF.

This CDR3 reads CSVGCGQTNTEAFF. The gene calls are TRBV29-1 and TRBJ1-1. This CDR3 has 14 residues. Per germline, CDR1 SQVTM and CDR2 ANQGSEA.

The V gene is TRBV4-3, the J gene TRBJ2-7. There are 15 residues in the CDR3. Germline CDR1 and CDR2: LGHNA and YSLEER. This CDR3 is CASSQDQEHSYEQYF.

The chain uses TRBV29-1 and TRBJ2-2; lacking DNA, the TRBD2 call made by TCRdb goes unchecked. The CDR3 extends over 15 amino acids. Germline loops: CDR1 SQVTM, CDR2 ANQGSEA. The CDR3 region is CSVPRTSGRAGELFF.

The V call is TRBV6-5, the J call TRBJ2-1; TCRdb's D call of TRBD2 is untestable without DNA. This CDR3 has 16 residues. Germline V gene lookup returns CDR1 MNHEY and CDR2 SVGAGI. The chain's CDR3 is CASSYRTSGPYNEQFF.

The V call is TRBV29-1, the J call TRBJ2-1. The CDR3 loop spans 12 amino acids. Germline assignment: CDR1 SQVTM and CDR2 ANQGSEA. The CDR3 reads CSVWGSYNEQFF.

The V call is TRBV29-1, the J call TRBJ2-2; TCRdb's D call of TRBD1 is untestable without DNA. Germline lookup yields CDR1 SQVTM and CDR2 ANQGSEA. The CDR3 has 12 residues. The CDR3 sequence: CSVQGDTGELFF.

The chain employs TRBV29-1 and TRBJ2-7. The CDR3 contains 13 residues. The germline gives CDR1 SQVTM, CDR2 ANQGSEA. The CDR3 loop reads CSVGEQSSYEQYF.

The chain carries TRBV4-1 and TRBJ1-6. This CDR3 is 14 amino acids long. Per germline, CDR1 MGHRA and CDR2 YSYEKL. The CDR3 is CASSQLIDNSPLHF.

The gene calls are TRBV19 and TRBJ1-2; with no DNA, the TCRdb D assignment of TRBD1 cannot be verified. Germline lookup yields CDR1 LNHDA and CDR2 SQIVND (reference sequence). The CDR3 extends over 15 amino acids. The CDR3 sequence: CASSVSSGTLYGYTF.